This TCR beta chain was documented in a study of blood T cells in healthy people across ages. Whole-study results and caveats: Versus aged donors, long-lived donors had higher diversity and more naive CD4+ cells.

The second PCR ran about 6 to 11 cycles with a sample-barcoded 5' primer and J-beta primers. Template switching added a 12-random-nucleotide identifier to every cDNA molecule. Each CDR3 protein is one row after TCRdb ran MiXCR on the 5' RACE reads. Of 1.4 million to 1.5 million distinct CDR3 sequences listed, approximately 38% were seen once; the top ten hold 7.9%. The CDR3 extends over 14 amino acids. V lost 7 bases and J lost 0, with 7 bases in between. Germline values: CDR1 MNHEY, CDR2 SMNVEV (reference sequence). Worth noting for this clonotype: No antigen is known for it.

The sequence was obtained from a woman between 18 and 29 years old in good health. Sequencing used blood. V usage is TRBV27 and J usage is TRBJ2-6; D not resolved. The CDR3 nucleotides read TGTGCCAGCACCCAGTTCTCTGGGGCCAACGTCCTGACTTTC. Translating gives CASTQFSGANVLTF.